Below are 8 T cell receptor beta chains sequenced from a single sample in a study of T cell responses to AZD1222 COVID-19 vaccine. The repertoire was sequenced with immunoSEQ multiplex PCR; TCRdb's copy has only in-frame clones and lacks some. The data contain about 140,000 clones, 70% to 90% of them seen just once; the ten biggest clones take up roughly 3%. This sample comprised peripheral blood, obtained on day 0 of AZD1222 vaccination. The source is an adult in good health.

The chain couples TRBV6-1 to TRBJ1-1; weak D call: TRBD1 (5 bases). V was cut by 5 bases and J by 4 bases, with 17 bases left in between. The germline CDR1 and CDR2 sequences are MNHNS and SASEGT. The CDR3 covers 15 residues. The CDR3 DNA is TGTGCCAGCAGTTTGACACAAAGTGGGACCACTGAAGCTTTCTTT. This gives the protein CASSLTQSGTTEAFF.

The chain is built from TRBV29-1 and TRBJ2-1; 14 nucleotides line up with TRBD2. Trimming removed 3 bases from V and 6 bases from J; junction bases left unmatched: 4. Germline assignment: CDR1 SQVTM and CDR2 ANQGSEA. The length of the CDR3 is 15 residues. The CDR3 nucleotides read TGCAGCGTTGAGGGGGGACTAGCGGGAGTCAATGAGCAGTTCTTC. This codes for CSVEGGLAGVNEQFF.

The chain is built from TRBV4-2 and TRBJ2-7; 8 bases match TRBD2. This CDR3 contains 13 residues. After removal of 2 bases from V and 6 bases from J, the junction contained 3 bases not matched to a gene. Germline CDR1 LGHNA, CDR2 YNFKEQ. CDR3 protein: CASSQQRETEQYF. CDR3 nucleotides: TGTGCCAGCAGCCAACAGCGGGAGACCGAGCAGTACTTC.

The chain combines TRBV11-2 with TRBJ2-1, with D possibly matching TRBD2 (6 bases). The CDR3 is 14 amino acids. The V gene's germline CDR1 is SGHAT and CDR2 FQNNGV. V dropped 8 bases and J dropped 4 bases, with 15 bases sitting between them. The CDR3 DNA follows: TGTGCCAGCTCCCTTCTAGCGTCATACAATGAGCAGTTCTTC. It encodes CASSLLASYNEQFF.

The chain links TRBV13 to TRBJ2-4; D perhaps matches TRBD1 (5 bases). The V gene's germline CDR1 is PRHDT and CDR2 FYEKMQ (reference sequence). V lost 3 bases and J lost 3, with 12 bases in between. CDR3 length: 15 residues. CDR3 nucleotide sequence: TGTGCCAGCAGCTTTTTAAGGGGTGGCAAAAACATTCAGTACTTC. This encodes CASSFLRGGKNIQYF.

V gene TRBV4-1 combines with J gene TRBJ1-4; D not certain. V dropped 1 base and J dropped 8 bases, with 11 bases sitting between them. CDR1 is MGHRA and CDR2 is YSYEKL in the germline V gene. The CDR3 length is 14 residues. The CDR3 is CASSQVVEDEKLFF. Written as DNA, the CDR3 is TGCGCCAGCAGCCAAGTCGTTGAGGACGAAAAACTGTTTTTT.

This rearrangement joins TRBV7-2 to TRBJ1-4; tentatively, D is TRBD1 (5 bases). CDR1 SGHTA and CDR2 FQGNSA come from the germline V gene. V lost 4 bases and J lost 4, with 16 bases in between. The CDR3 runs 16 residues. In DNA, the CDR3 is TGTGCCAGCAGCTCCCAGGGATGGGGGAATAATGAAAAACTGTTTTTT. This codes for CASSSQGWGNNEKLFF.

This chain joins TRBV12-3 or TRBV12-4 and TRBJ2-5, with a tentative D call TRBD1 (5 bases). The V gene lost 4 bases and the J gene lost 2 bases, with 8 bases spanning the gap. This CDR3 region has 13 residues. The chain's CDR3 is CASSYRRQETQYF. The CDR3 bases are TGTGCCAGCAGTTACAGGAGACAAGAGACCCAGTACTTC.